The 23 T cell receptor beta chains listed next were all sequenced from one sample in a study of blood T cell repertoires in COVID-19. Some clones are missing from TCRdb's copy, which holds only in-frame ones; the method was immunoSEQ multiplex PCR. The sample lists approximately 140,000 clones, 65% to 80% seen once, with about 15% in the top ten. Material: peripheral blood. The receptor set was obtained from a man aged 45-65 years with acute or convalescent COVID-19.

The chain combines TRBV9 with TRBJ2-3; tentative D call: TRBD2 (6 bases). V shed 4 bases and J shed 5 bases, with 14 bases lying between them. In germline, CDR1 is SGDLS, CDR2 YYNGEE. The CDR3 totals 14 residues. As DNA, the CDR3 is TGTGCCAGCAGCCAGCTAGCGTTGTTAGATACGCAGTATTTT. Translating it yields CASSQLALLDTQYF.

The chain links TRBV6-5 to TRBJ2-5; D may be TRBD1 (5 bases). The germline V gene has CDR1 MNHEY and CDR2 SVGAGI. Between the trimmed V and J ends, which lost 6 bases and 1 base, there was a span of 12 bases. This CDR3 has 14 amino acids. CDR3 residues: CASRGRQFQETQYF. The CDR3 nucleotides read TGTGCCAGCAGGGGAAGACAGTTCCAAGAGACCCAGTACTTC.

This clone was detected a few times. The genes are TRBV4-1 and TRBJ2-1, with D uncertain. The CDR3 contains 17 residues. The V end lost 0 bases, the J end lost 0 bases, and 12 bases lay between the germline ends. Germline V gene sequence: CDR1 MGHRA, CDR2 YSYEKL. As DNA, the CDR3 is TGCGCCAGCAGCCAAGAGGGCGTCACACGCTCCTACAATGAGCAGTTCTTC. It specifies CASSQEGVTRSYNEQFF.

This chain connects TRBV12-3 or TRBV12-4 to TRBJ1-5; D is ambiguous. Deletions cut 6 bases from V and 4 bases from J, with 10 bases between. The length of the CDR3 is 13 residues. CDR3 amino acids: CASSSRRNQPQHF. CDR3 nucleotides: TGTGCCAGCAGCTCCCGGCGGAATCAGCCCCAGCATTTT.

This chain connects TRBV7-6 to TRBJ1-3; TRBD1 matches at 8 bases. From germline, CDR1 is SGHVS and CDR2 FNYEAQ. The CDR3 is 16 residues long. After removal of 2 bases from V and 1 base from J, the junction contained 4 bases not matched to a gene. The CDR3 DNA follows: TGTGCCAGCAGCTTAACAGGGGGATCATCTGGAAACACCATATATTTT. Its translation: CASSLTGGSSGNTIYF.

This clone appeared a few times. The V call is TRBV29-1, the J call TRBJ1-3; D may be TRBD1 (5 bases). V shed 3 bases and J shed 1 base, with 7 bases lying between them. The CDR3 sequence is 13 residues long. CDR1 and CDR2 (germline): SQVTM, ANQGSEA. The CDR3: CSVEGTSGNTIYF. In nucleotides, the CDR3 is TGCAGCGTTGAGGGGACTTCTGGAAACACCATATATTTT.

The chain carries TRBV9 and TRBJ2-6; possible D gene TRBD1, 5 bases. The CDR3 is made up of 15 amino acids. Between the trimmed V and J ends, which lost 9 bases and 0 bases, there was a span of 13 bases. The germline V gene has CDR1 SGDLS and CDR2 YYNGEE. The CDR3 sequence: CANRRQRSGANVLTF. The DNA of the CDR3 is TGTGCCAACCGACGACAGCGCTCTGGGGCCAACGTCCTGACTTTC.

A single count supports this clone. This chain connects TRBV3-1 (or the pseudogene TRBV3-2) to TRBJ2-1; 10 nucleotides match TRBD2. Trimming took 5 bases from V and 2 from J; bases not matched to a gene: 6. CDR1 is LGHDT and CDR2 is YNNKEL in the germline V gene (reference sequence). This CDR3 has 16 amino acids. The CDR3 is CASSSPSGGAYNEQFF. CDR3 coding DNA: TGTGCCAGCAGCTCCCCCAGCGGGGGGGCCTACAATGAGCAGTTCTTC.

V and J are TRBV6-5 and TRBJ1-5; a weak D match, TRBD1 (6 bases). The CDR3 consists of 13 residues. V was cut by 6 bases and J by 7 bases, with 13 bases left in between. Germline V gene data show CDR1 as MNHEY and CDR2 as SVGAGI. The CDR3 nucleotides read TGTGCCAGCAGGGAGGGAGGGGGACAGCCCCAGCATTTT. Its translation is CASREGGGQPQHF.

The chain couples TRBV5-6 to TRBJ2-5, with 9 bases that match TRBD2. With V trimmed by 3 bases and J by 7 bases, 13 bases remained unmatched. This CDR3 comprises 16 residues. Germline-derived CDR1 and CDR2 are SGHDT and YYEEEE. The CDR3 spells CASSSTGGLARGTQYF. In nucleotides, the CDR3 is TGTGCCAGCAGCTCGACGGGGGGACTAGCCCGAGGGACCCAGTACTTC. The variable domain in full, completed from reference TRBV5-6 and TRBJ2-5, reads DAGVTQSPTHLIKTRGQQVTLRCSPKSGHDTVSWYQQALGQGPQFIFQYYEEEERQRGNFPDRFSGHQFPNYSSELNVNALLLGDSALYLCASSSTGGLARGTQYFGPGTRLLVL.

The chain uses TRBV2 and TRBJ2-7; TRBD1 agrees at 10 bases. V lost 4 bases, J lost 7 bases, and 10 bases stayed unmatched. Germline CDR1 SNHLY, CDR2 FYNNEI. CDR3 size: 15 residues. In nucleotides, the CDR3 is TGTGCCAGCAGTGTTTTGGGACAGGGGTCTGAAGAGCAGTACGTC. This sequence encodes CASSVLGQGSEEQYV.

This clone has a handful of counts. The chain joins TRBV7-9 to TRBJ2-7; tentative D call: TRBD2 (6 bases). The V and J ends lost 7 bases and 12 bases respectively, with 19 bases between them. The CDR3 has 12 residues. Germline V gives CDR1 SEHNR, CDR2 FQNEAQ (reference sequence). CDR3 protein: CASNLEVGGLYF. The CDR3 region has the DNA TGTGCCAGCAATCTAGAGGTGGGGGGTCTGTACTTC.

Points on this clone: Since a much larger clone is just one base distant, this may be a read error. The V and J genes are TRBV28 and TRBJ1-1; D is perhaps TRBD1 (6 bases). The CDR3 runs to 13 residues. V lost 8 bases, J lost 1 base, and 11 bases lay in between. The germline CDR1 and CDR2 sequences are MDHEN and SYDVKM. CDR3: CASRWTANTEAFF. CDR3 bases: TGTGCCAGCCGTTGGACAGCGAACACTGAAGCTTTCTTT.

The V and J genes are TRBV14 and TRBJ2-5; no clear D gene. Germline loops: CDR1 SGHDN, CDR2 FVKESK. V gave up 5 bases and J gave up 7 bases, with 8 bases separating them. This CDR3 spans 11 amino acids. Here the CDR3 reads CASSATGTQYF. The CDR3 DNA follows: TGTGCCAGCAGCGCCACCGGGACCCAGTACTTC. Using reference TRBV14 and TRBJ2-5 for the parts outside the CDR3, the full variable domain is EAGVTQFPSHSVIEKGQTVTLRCDPISGHDNLYWYRRVMGKEIKFLLHFVKESKQDESGMPNNRFLAERTGGTYSTLKVQPAELEDSGVYFCASSATGTQYFGPGTRLLVL.

This clone showed up just a few times. The genes are TRBV9 and TRBJ2-5; 10 nucleotides agree with TRBD2. CDR3 length equals 18 residues. Unmatched junction bases numbered 9, after V lost 0 bases and J lost 1 base. Germline CDR1 reads SGDLS; CDR2 reads YYNGEE. CDR3 nucleotide sequence: TGTGCCAGCAGCGTAGAGGAGGGGAGCGGGGGGGCCCAAGAGACCCAGTACTTC. This translates into CASSVEEGSGGAQETQYF.

The chain recombines TRBV4-1 with TRBJ2-1, with 9 bases fitting TRBD2. J lost 7 bases, V lost 4 bases, and 8 bases had no gene match. Germline CDR1 MGHRA, CDR2 YSYEKL. CDR3 size: 15 residues. The CDR3 nucleotides read TGCGCCAGCAGCCCGCTAGCGGGGCAAGGGAATGAGCAGTTCTTC. This encodes CASSPLAGQGNEQFF.

The V and J genes are TRBV11-2 and TRBJ1-1; TRBD1 is a possible D gene (6 bases). The germline gives CDR1 SGHAT, CDR2 FQNNGV. The CDR3 totals 16 residues. The V end lost 1 base, the J end lost 1 base, and 13 bases lay between the germline ends. The CDR3, as DNA: TGTGCCAGCAGCTTAGGCTACCGGACAGAGAACACTGAAGCTTTCTTT. This codes for CASSLGYRTENTEAFF. Supplemented by reference TRBV11-2 and TRBJ1-1, the full variable domain reads EAGVAQSPRYKIIEKRQSVAFWCNPISGHATLYWYQQILGQGPKLLIQFQNNGVVDDSQLPKDRFSAERLKGVDSTLKIQPAKLEDSAVYLCASSLGYRTENTEAFFGQGTRLTVV.

The genes are TRBV4-1 and TRBJ2-2; TRBD2 is a possible D gene (5 bases). V was pared by 0 bases and J by 5 bases, with 10 bases between. Germline V gene data show CDR1 as MGHRA and CDR2 as YSYEKL. This CDR3 comprises 15 residues. The CDR3 nucleotides are TGCGCCAGCAGCCAAGATCCAGAGGGAACCGGGGAGCTGTTTTTT. It translates to CASSQDPEGTGELFF.

The chain joins TRBV10-3 to TRBJ2-7, with D possibly TRBD1 on 6 matching bases. The germline CDR1 and CDR2 sequences are ENHRY and SYGVKD. This CDR3 region has 15 residues. Trimming pared 3 bases from V and 3 bases from J, leaving 15 bases between. CDR3 residues: CAISDRDTTNYEQYF. In DNA, the CDR3 is TGTGCCATCAGTGACCGGGACACGACCAACTACGAGCAGTACTTC.

In DNA form, the CDR3 reads TGCGCCAGCAGTGGAGAGAACCAAAAACTGTTTTTT. It encodes CASSGENQKLFF. The V call is TRBV10-1, the J call TRBJ1-4; no clear D. In germline, CDR1 is WNHNN, CDR2 SYGVQD (reference sequence). This CDR3 has 12 amino acids. Trimming removed 4 bases from V and 9 bases from J, with 9 bases in between.

J is TRBJ2-3 and V is TRBV11-2; 10 bases match TRBD2. With 6 bases clipped from V and 6 bases from J, the junction kept 6 bases outside the gene matches. Germline CDR1 is SGHAT and CDR2 is FQNNGV. This CDR3 has 14 residues. The DNA of the CDR3 is TGTGCCAGCAGTCTAGCGGGGGCGGGGGATACGCAGTATTTT. Protein sequence: CASSLAGAGDTQYF.

This chain connects TRBV20-1 to TRBJ2-1; 7 bases align to TRBD2. Germline values: CDR1 DFQATT, CDR2 SNEGSKA (reference sequence). The CDR3 spans 16 residues. The J segment lost 9 bases and the V segment lost 3 bases, leaving 17 bases of the junction unmatched. CDR3 in amino acids: CSASDPSGAKKAEQFF. DNA for the CDR3: TGCAGTGCTAGTGACCCAAGCGGGGCGAAGAAGGCTGAGCAGTTCTTC.

This chain uses TRBV9 with TRBJ2-1, with unresolved D. V lost 4 bases and J lost 0, with 2 bases in between. The length of the CDR3 is 12 residues. Germline-derived CDR1 and CDR2 are SGDLS and YYNGEE. In DNA, the CDR3 is TGTGCCAGCAGCCTCTCCTACAATGAGCAGTTCTTC. Its translation is CASSLSYNEQFF.